The 27 T cell receptor beta chains below all came from one sample that was sequenced in a study of cytomegalovirus exposure and HLA in healthy donors (dated by TCRdb to about 2017). Library creation used the immunoSEQ multiplex PCR assay. The multiplex PCR relied on a mix of 60 forward primers for TCR Vbeta segments and 13 reverse primers for TCR Jbeta segments. Sourced from immuneACCESS, this table was stored by TCRdb with only in-frame sequences that have V and J called. A share of the clones is absent; for the studies checked, an unresolved V gene accounts for under half, and the remainder has no known explanation. This sample has roughly 170,000 clones in its table, and approximately 80% of those were observed once. The top ten hold approximately 1.2% of the sample. The sample comprised PBMCs. The receptors here all came from a girl aged 2 to 9 in good health and CMV-seropositive.

The chain has TRBV30 and TRBJ1-6; D remains unclear. CDR1 and CDR2 from the germline V gene are GTSNPN and SVGIG (reference sequence). The CDR3 totals 15 residues. Trimming took 5 bases from V and 6 from J, leaving 17 bases between them. For the CDR3, the DNA is TGTGCCTGGGGGAGGAGTTTTGGCGGTAATTCACCCCTCCACTTT. Amino acid sequence: CAWGRSFGGNSPLHF.

The V gene is TRBV11-3, the J gene TRBJ2-5; 7 nucleotides agree with TRBD1. The CDR3 length is 15 residues. The trim removed 1 base at V and 1 base at J, leaving 3 bases unmatched. Germline V gives CDR1 SGHNT, CDR2 YENEEA. CDR3 sequence (DNA): TGTGCCAGCAGCTTAGGCTGGGACAGCCAAGAGACCCAGTACTTC. Translated: CASSLGWDSQETQYF.

The rearrangement links TRBV9 to TRBJ2-1; 9 bases match TRBD2. Germline-derived CDR1 and CDR2 are SGDLS and YYNGEE. There are 15 residues in the CDR3. With 0 bases clipped from V and 5 bases from J, the junction kept 3 bases outside the gene matches. The CDR3 region is CASSVASGGNNEQFF. CDR3 DNA sequence: TGTGCCAGCAGCGTAGCAAGCGGGGGGAACAATGAGCAGTTCTTC.

J is TRBJ2-3 and V is TRBV7-3; TRBD2 is a possible D gene (7 bases). CDR1 and CDR2 (germline): SGHTA, FQGTGA. This CDR3 comprises 13 residues. V was pared by 4 bases and J by 9 bases, with 14 bases between. The CDR3 DNA sequence: TGTGCCAGCAGCTCTAAGGGGGAGGGAACGCAGTATTTT. It codes for CASSSKGEGTQYF.

This clone has only a few counts. The chain combines TRBV5-4 with TRBJ2-4; D possibly corresponds to TRBD2 (5 bases). The V and J ends lost 4 bases and 0 bases respectively, with 8 bases between them. This CDR3 has 14 amino acids. Germline CDR1 is SGHNT and CDR2 is YYREEE (reference sequence). DNA of the CDR3: TGTGCCAGCAGCGTAGGACTAGCCAAAAACATTCAGTACTTC. Protein: CASSVGLAKNIQYF.

A few counts support this clone. The rearrangement uses TRBV27 and TRBJ2-2; 11 bases are shared with TRBD2. Germline V CDR1 and CDR2: MNHEY, SMNVEV (reference sequence). The CDR3 spans 15 residues. After removal of 5 bases from V and 5 bases from J, the junction contained 4 bases not matched to a gene. CDR3 sequence: CASSLSGGETGELFF. CDR3 nucleotides: TGTGCCAGCAGTCTTAGCGGGGGGGAAACCGGGGAGCTGTTTTTT.

V gene TRBV4-1 combines with J gene TRBJ2-2; D gene ambiguous. Germline CDR1 reads MGHRA; CDR2 reads YSYEKL. The CDR3 extends over 13 amino acids. V shed 4 bases and J shed 0 bases, with 3 bases lying between them. The CDR3, as DNA: TGCGCCAGCAGCCCCGCGAACACCGGGGAGCTGTTTTTT. Translated: CASSPANTGELFF.

The genes are TRBV27 and TRBJ2-7, with TRBD1 identical over 10 bases. V dropped 3 bases and J dropped 5; count of bases not matched to a gene: 7. CDR1 MNHEY and CDR2 SMNVEV come from the germline V gene (reference sequence). The CDR3 runs 15 residues. The CDR3 spells CASSFRQGAPHEQYF. The DNA for the CDR3 is TGTGCCAGCAGTTTTAGACAGGGGGCGCCTCACGAGCAGTACTTC.

This clone was seen once. V usage is TRBV5-8 and J usage is TRBJ1-3; 7 bases map to TRBD1. V dropped 6 bases and J dropped 4; count of bases not matched to a gene: 7. The V gene's germline CDR1 is SGHTS and CDR2 YDEGEE. The length of the CDR3 is 14 residues. The chain's CDR3 is CASNPGGIGNTIYF. DNA for the CDR3: TGTGCCAGCAACCCAGGGGGGATCGGAAACACCATATATTTT.

The chain employs TRBV4-1 and TRBJ1-1, with unresolved D. The CDR3 extends over 14 amino acids. CDR1 is MGHRA, CDR2 YSYEKL, per germline. V was clipped by 1 base and J by 2 bases, with 8 bases between them. DNA for the CDR3: TGCGCCAGCAGCCAAGTTCCGGGTAACACTGAAGCTTTCTTT. Protein sequence: CASSQVPGNTEAFF.

CDR3 amino acids: CASSFNDDRGQHF. CDR3 in DNA: TGTGCCAGCAGCTTTAACGACGACAGGGGCCAGCATTTT. The chain joins TRBV7-9 to TRBJ1-5, with TRBD1 matching over 8 bases. From germline, CDR1 is SEHNR and CDR2 FQNEAQ (reference sequence). The trim removed 3 bases at V and 12 bases at J, leaving 7 bases unmatched. The CDR3 has 13 amino acids.

The rearrangement links TRBV5-6 to TRBJ1-3; 8 nucleotides agree with TRBD1. Germline V lookup: CDR1 SGHDT, CDR2 YYEEEE. CDR3 size: 14 residues. The junction had 9 bases not matched to a gene; V was cut back by 5 bases and J by 8 bases. The CDR3, as DNA: TGTGCCAGCAGACTGACAGGGGTGGGGGACACCATATATTTT. Translation: CASRLTGVGDTIYF.

The V and J genes are TRBV6-6 and TRBJ1-2; 10 nucleotides match TRBD1. Losses at the gene ends were 7 bases for V and 3 bases for J; bases not matched to a gene: 5. This CDR3 has 14 amino acids. From germline, CDR1 is MNHNY and CDR2 SVGAGI (reference sequence). The CDR3 region has the DNA TGTGCCAGCATACCGACAGGGGGCTACTATGGCTACACCTTC. Amino acid sequence: CASIPTGGYYGYTF.

The genes are TRBV30 and TRBJ2-2; 10 bases are a match to TRBD2. CDR3 length equals 16 residues. Germline values: CDR1 GTSNPN, CDR2 SVGIG (reference sequence). Germline trimming cut 5 bases from V and 7 bases from J; bases unmatched to any gene: 13. CDR3 in amino acids: CAWGGRTSGKGGELFF. The CDR3 nucleotides are TGTGCCTGGGGGGGAAGGACTAGCGGAAAGGGCGGGGAGCTGTTTTTT.

This clone was seen a handful of times. The chain employs TRBV25-1 and TRBJ1-4; D uncertain. CDR3 size: 16 residues. CDR1 and CDR2 (germline): MGHDK, SYGVNS. The V and J ends lost 1 base and 3 bases respectively, with 12 bases between them. Written as DNA, the CDR3 is TGTGCCAGCAGTGAATCCTCCGGGAGGCCTAATGAAAAACTGTTTTTT. Encoded protein: CASSESSGRPNEKLFF.

The chain couples TRBV21-1 to TRBJ2-7; TRBD2, the table's D call, was not compared with the DNA. TRBV21-1 is marked as a pseudogene. The CDR3 consists of 14 residues. The CDR3 region is CASHPGRNPYEQYF. CDR3 DNA: TGTGCCTCTCACCCCGGGAGGAACCCCTACGAGCAGTACTTC.

This chain joins TRBV10-2 and TRBJ1-6; 8 positions agree with TRBD1. Germline loops: CDR1 WSHSY, CDR2 SAAADI. J lost 9 bases, V lost 3 bases, and 7 bases had no gene match. The CDR3 spans 15 residues. CDR3: CASSDRTGFSSPLHF. The CDR3 coding sequence is TGCGCCAGCAGTGATCGGACAGGGTTTAGTTCACCCCTCCACTTT.

CDR3 in amino acids: CASGTNANEKLFF. The CDR3 nucleotides read TGTGCCAGTGGGACAAATGCAAATGAAAAACTGTTTTTT. The chain is built from TRBV19 and TRBJ1-4, with a weak D call TRBD1 (6 bases). This CDR3 has 13 amino acids. The V end was cut by 8 bases, the J end by 5 bases, with 12 bases between. Germline-derived CDR1 and CDR2 are LNHDA and SQIVND (reference sequence).

The rearrangement uses TRBV4-1 and TRBJ1-2, with 10 bases aligning to TRBD1. The CDR3 is made up of 16 amino acids. The J segment lost 7 bases and the V segment lost 5 bases, leaving 13 bases of the junction unmatched. Looked up from germline, CDR1 is MGHRA and CDR2 is YSYEKL. CDR3 loop: CASSESRDRGICGYTF. DNA for the CDR3: TGCGCCAGCAGCGAAAGCCGGGACAGGGGTATCTGTGGCTACACCTTC.

The rearrangement joins TRBV28 to TRBJ2-1; TRBD1 matches 9 bases. The CDR3 covers 14 residues. V gave up 5 bases and J gave up 10 bases; unmatched junction bases: 9. Germline loops: CDR1 MDHEN, CDR2 SYDVKM. The DNA for the CDR3 is TGTGCCAGCAGTCACAGGGGGCGAGGAGGCGAGCAGTTCTTC. Its protein product is CASSHRGRGGEQFF.

This clone was counted a single time. The chain combines TRBV10-1 with TRBJ2-2; 11 bases map to TRBD1. CDR1 is WNHNN, CDR2 SYGVQD, per germline (reference sequence). The CDR3 spans 15 residues. Unmatched junction bases numbered 4, after V lost 6 bases and J lost 4 bases. CDR3: CASRPGTGGTGELFF. In DNA form, the CDR3 reads TGCGCCAGCAGGCCCGGGACAGGGGGCACCGGGGAGCTGTTTTTT.

This clone was seen only once. CDR3 bases: TGCGCCAGCAGAGCACTAGTTGCGCGCACAGATACGCAGTATTTT. Its translation is CASRALVARTDTQYF. The chain links TRBV10-2 to TRBJ2-3; a weak D match, TRBD2 (5 bases). Germline V lookup: CDR1 WSHSY, CDR2 SAAADI. Trimming took 6 bases from V and 1 from J, leaving 14 bases between them. The CDR3 has 15 residues.

The rearrangement links TRBV6-5 to TRBJ2-3, with 7 bases matching TRBD1. J gave up 1 base and V 6 bases, and 4 bases lay outside the gene matches. The CDR3 runs to 14 residues. Germline-derived CDR1 and CDR2 are MNHEY and SVGAGI. CDR3 bases: TGTGCCAGCAGACACACAGGGGGCACAGATACGCAGTATTTT. Translated: CASRHTGGTDTQYF.

The chain employs TRBV6-5 and TRBJ2-5; 11 nucleotides align to TRBD2. The J segment lost 3 bases and the V segment lost 5 bases, leaving 5 bases of the junction unmatched. Looked up from germline, CDR1 is MNHEY and CDR2 is SVGAGI. The CDR3 has 15 residues. CDR3 nucleotides: TGTGCCAGCAGTGGAGGTAGCGGGAGGGAAGAGACCCAGTACTTC. Residues: CASSGGSGREETQYF.

This sequence joins TRBV30 and TRBJ1-2; 7 bases map to TRBD1. The length of the CDR3 is 13 residues. Germline values: CDR1 GTSNPN, CDR2 SVGIG (reference sequence). After removal of 8 bases from V and 8 bases from J, the junction contained 14 bases not matched to a gene. The CDR3 loop is CARLKTGERGYTF. The CDR3, as DNA: TGTGCCCGACTTAAAACAGGGGAGCGAGGCTACACCTTC.

This clone was observed a single time. The chain carries TRBV27 and TRBJ1-2; maybe TRBD1 (5 bases). The germline V and J ends were trimmed by 0 bases and 6 bases, with 8 bases remaining between them. CDR1 and CDR2 from the germline V gene are MNHEY and SMNVEV (reference sequence). The CDR3 has 13 amino acids. The CDR3 DNA reads as TGTGCCAGCAGTTTATCAGCGGGGCATGGCTACACCTTC. Protein sequence: CASSLSAGHGYTF.

This clone was counted a single time. The chain combines TRBV10-2 with TRBJ2-1; 9 bases agree with TRBD2. Germline V CDR1 and CDR2: WSHSY, SAAADI. The trim removed 5 bases at V and 2 bases at J, leaving 13 bases unmatched. The CDR3 is 18 amino acids. Written as DNA, the CDR3 is TGCGCCAGCAGTTGGAGTAGCGGGGGCATAGCGGCCTACAATGAGCAGTTCTTC. It encodes CASSWSSGGIAAYNEQFF.